These T cell receptor beta chains were read from a single sample in a study of cytomegalovirus exposure and HLA in healthy donors. TCRdb keeps only in-frame clones here, not all; method: immunoSEQ multiplex PCR. Of around 150,000 clones in the sample, less than 90% were seen once. The specimen sequenced was PBMCs. Every receptor here comes from a man aged 45 to 65 in good health and CMV-seropositive. Each CDR3 is given with its conserved first and last residue. A D gene is named only where the DNA matches it firmly.

.	TRBV6-5	TRBJ1-1	CASSADIRTEAFF	TGTGCCAGCAGTGCAGACATCAGAACCGAAGCTTTCTTT
TRBD1	TRBV6-5	TRBJ2-1	CASSQGQGAGDEQFF	TGTGCCAGCAGCCAGGGACAGGGGGCCGGCGATGAGCAGTTCTTC
.	TRBV15	TRBJ1-5	CATSRDLYQPQHF	TGTGCCACCAGCAGAGATTTATATCAGCCCCAGCATTTT
TRBD1	TRBV10-1	TRBJ2-1	CASSGQGARDEQFF	TGCGCCAGCAGTGGACAGGGGGCAAGGGATGAGCAGTTCTTC
TRBD2	TRBV7-2	TRBJ2-3	CASSLEGTSGSLEYTQYF	TGTGCCAGCAGCTTAGAAGGGACTAGCGGGAGTCTAGAGTATACGCAGTATTTT
.	TRBV10-3	TRBJ1-2	CAISVEPTGYGYTF	TGTGCCATCAGTGTAGAGCCCACTGGCTATGGCTACACCTTC
.	TRBV19	TRBJ1-6	CASTSGFGQRNSPLHF	TGTGCCAGTACCTCTGGCTTCGGACAGCGTAATTCACCCCTCCACTTT
TRBD2	TRBV7-2	TRBJ2-7	CASSLGSGGGYEQYF	TGTGCCAGCAGCTTAGGGAGCGGGGGCGGATACGAGCAGTACTTC
TRBD1	TRBV11-2	TRBJ2-7	CASSVTGGRGDEQYF	TGTGCCAGCAGCGTCACAGGGGGACGTGGGGACGAGCAGTACTTC
.	TRBV30	TRBJ2-7	CAWSRGYEQYF	TGTGCCTGGAGTCGGGGATACGAGCAGTACTTC
TRBD2	TRBV7-9	TRBJ2-3	CSSSFSAGAKDTQYF	TGTTCCAGCAGCTTCAGTGCGGGAGCTAAAGATACGCAGTATTTT
.	TRBV9	TRBJ2-5	CASSATGSQETQYF	TGTGCCAGCAGCGCAACAGGGTCCCAAGAGACCCAGTACTTC
.	TRBV5-1	TRBJ2-5	CASSLGPGPRQETQYF	TGCGCCAGCAGCTTGGGGCCAGGTCCCCGCCAAGAGACCCAGTACTTC
TRBD2	TRBV5-1	TRBJ2-3	CASSLGTSGAGRDTQYF	TGCGCCAGCAGCTTGGGGACTAGCGGGGCTGGACGGGATACGCAGTATTTT
.	TRBV2	TRBJ1-1	CASSLGAGGNTEAFF	TGTGCCAGCTCCCTAGGGGCGGGGGGGAACACTGAAGCTTTCTTT
TRBD2	TRBV4-2	TRBJ2-7	CASSQSPAGVVYEQYF	TGTGCCAGCAGCCAATCCCCAGCGGGGGTCGTCTACGAGCAGTACTTC